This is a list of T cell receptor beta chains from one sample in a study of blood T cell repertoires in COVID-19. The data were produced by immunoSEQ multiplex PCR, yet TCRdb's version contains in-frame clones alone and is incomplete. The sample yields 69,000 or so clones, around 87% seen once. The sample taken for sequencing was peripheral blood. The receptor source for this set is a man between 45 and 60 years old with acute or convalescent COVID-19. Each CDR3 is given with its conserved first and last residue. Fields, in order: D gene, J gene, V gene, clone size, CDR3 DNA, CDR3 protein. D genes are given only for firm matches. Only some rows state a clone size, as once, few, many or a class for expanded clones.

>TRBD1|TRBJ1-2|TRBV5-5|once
TGTGCCAGCAGCTCCCAATCGGGACAGATCTATGGCTACACCTTC
CASSSQSGQIYGYTF
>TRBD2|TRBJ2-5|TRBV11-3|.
TGTGCCAGCAGCCATACCGGGACTAGCGGCCAAGAGACCCAGTACTTC
CASSHTGTSGQETQYF
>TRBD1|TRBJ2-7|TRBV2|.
TGTGCCAGCAGGTTGACAGGGGCGTCCTACGAGCAGTACTTC
CASRLTGASYEQYF
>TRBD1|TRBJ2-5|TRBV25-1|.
TGTGCCAGCAGTGATCGCGGACAGGGGATACAAGAGACCCAGTACTTC
CASSDRGQGIQETQYF
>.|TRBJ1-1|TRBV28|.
TGTGCCAGCAGTTTAGGGGCCGGGCGCACTGAAGCTTTCTTT
CASSLGAGRTEAFF
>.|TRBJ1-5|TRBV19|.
TGTGCCAGTAGTATTGGGCGTCAGCCCCAGCATTTT
CASSIGRQPQHF
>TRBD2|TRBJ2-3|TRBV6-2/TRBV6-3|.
TGTGCCAGCGGCCCGCCGGGACTAGCGATAGATACGCAGTATTTT
CASGPPGLAIDTQYF
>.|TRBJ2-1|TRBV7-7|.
TGTGCCAGCAGCCCGAGCGAAGGTCGCTCCTACAATGAGCAGTTCTTC
CASSPSEGRSYNEQFF
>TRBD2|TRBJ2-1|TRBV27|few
TGTGCCAGCAGCCCAATTACCGGGACTAGCGTTAATGAGCAGTTCTTC
CASSPITGTSVNEQFF
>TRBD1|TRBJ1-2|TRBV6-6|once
TGTGCCAGCACCACGACAGGGACGGGAGGCTACACCTTC
CASTTTGTGGYTF
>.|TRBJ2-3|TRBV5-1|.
TGCGCCAGCAGCTTGGGACAATCGGCTAGCACAGATACGCAGTATTTT
CASSLGQSASTDTQYF
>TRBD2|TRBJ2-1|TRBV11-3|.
TGTGCCAGCAGCTTAGAAGCGGGGAGATTCGGGGAGCAGTTCTTC
CASSLEAGRFGEQFF
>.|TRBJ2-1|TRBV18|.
TGTGCCAGCTCACCACCGGTGCCGGGAGTAGGGATAAACAATGAGCAGTTCTTC
CASSPPVPGVGINNEQFF
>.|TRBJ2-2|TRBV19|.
TGTGCCAGTAGGAGGGACATATTGAACACCGGGGAGCTGTTTTTT
CASRRDILNTGELFF
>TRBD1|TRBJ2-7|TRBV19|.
TGTGCCAGTACGCCGGGACAGGCCAACGAGCAGTACTTC
CASTPGQANEQYF
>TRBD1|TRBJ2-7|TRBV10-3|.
TGTGCCATCAGCATCTTCCGGGACAGGGGGACCTACGAGCAGTACTTC
CAISIFRDRGTYEQYF
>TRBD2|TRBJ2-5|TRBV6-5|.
TGTGCCAGCAAGGCGGGACTAGCGACGGAGACCCAGTACTTC
CASKAGLATETQYF
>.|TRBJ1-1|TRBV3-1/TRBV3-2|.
TGTGCCAGCAGCCTATCCCCCTTCGGTCTAGCGAACACTGAAGCTTTCTTT
CASSLSPFGLANTEAFF
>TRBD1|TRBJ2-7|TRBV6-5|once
TGTGCCAGGGACAGGGAGGCCGAGCAGTACTTC
CARDREAEQYF
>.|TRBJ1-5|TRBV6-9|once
TGTGCCAGCAGTTATTTAACGGGACCCCAGCATTTT
CASSYLTGPQHF
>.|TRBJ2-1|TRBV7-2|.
TGTGCCAGCAGCTTAGAGCCCTACAATGAGCAGTTCTTC
CASSLEPYNEQFF
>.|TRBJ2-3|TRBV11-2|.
TGTGCCAGCAGCTTTCGGGGGGCAGGAGATACGCAGTATTTT
CASSFRGAGDTQYF
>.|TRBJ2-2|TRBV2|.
TGTGCCAGCAGTCCACTCCGGCCAGGGTACACCGGGGAGCTGTTTTTT
CASSPLRPGYTGELFF
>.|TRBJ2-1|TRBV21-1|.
TGTGCCAGCAGCAAAGAGAGGCTAGCGGGTTCCTACAATGAGCAGTTCTTC
CASSKERLAGSYNEQFF
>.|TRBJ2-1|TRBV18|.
TGTGCCAGCTCACCAGAGTACAATGAGCAGTTCTTC
CASSPEYNEQFF
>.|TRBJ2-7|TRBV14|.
TGTGCCAGCAGCCAACCTAAAATGGGCGTCGACGAGCAGTACTTC
CASSQPKMGVDEQYF
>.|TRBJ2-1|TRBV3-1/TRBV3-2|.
TGTGCCAGCAGCCAATACCTGCGGAGCTACAATGAGCAGTTCTTC
CASSQYLRSYNEQFF
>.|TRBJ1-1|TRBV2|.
TGTGCCAGGGGAGCCCACCAGAACACTGAAGCTTTCTTT
CARGAHQNTEAFF
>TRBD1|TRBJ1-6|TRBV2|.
TGTGCCAGCAGTGTTCAGGGGGGTAGTAATTCACCCCTCCACTTT
CASSVQGGSNSPLHF
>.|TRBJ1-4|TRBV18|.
TGTGCCAGCTCTCCTGACAGAACTAATGAAAAACTGTTTTTT
CASSPDRTNEKLFF
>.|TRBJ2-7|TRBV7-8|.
TGTGCCAGCAGCTTAGTAAGAGGGTACGAGCAGTACTTC
CASSLVRGYEQYF
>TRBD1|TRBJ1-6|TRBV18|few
TGTGCCAGCTCACCACCGAGAGGGGACAGTCCTGACTATAATTCACCCCTCCACTTT
CASSPPRGDSPDYNSPLHF
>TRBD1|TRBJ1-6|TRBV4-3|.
TGCGCCAGCAGTCGTAAGACAGGGGGCAATTCACCCCTCCACTTT
CASSRKTGGNSPLHF
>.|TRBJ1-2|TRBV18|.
TGTGCCAGCTCCCCGACAGCTAACTATGGCTACACCTTC
CASSPTANYGYTF
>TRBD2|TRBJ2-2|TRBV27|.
TGTGCCAGCATTGACAGGGGGGGACTAGCGGGCACCGGGGAGCTGTTTTTT
CASIDRGGLAGTGELFF
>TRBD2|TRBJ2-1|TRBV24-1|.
TGTGCCACCAGTGATTTTGGGACTAGCGGGATTGAGCAGTTCTTC
CATSDFGTSGIEQFF
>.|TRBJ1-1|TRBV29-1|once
TGCAGCGTTGATGATGGTCGCGGCACTGAAGCTTTCTTT
CSVDDGRGTEAFF
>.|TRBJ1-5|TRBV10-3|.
TGTGCCATCAGTGGGATCGGGGGTAGCAATCAGCCCCAGCATTTT
CAISGIGGSNQPQHF
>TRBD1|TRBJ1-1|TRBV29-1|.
TGCAGCGTTGGTGGCCGGACAGGGATGCCCACTGAAGCTTTCTTT
CSVGGRTGMPTEAFF
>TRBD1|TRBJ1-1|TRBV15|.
TGTGCCACCAGCAGTGACAGGGGGAACACTGAAGCTTTCTTT
CATSSDRGNTEAFF
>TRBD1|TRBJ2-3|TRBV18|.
TGTGCCAGCTCACCATTCCCTGGGGGACAGGGAGCCGGAGATACGCAGTATTTT
CASSPFPGGQGAGDTQYF
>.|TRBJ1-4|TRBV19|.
TGTGCCAGTAGGGAGGGTGAAAAACTGTTTTTT
CASREGEKLFF
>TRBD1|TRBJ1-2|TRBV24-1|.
TGTGCCACCAGTGACCGGGACAGGGCCCATGGCTACACCTTC
CATSDRDRAHGYTF